This T cell receptor beta chain stems from a study of shared clonotypes between healthy human individuals. Study-wide results and limits: Generation probability values for non-shared clonotypes were lower than those for clonotypes shared by all four donors. The authors expected sequencing depth to affect clonotype sharing among donors. Investigators collected only blood, and repertoires in tissues likely differ.

Investigators spread the genomic DNA of each subset evenly over several immunoSEQ plates. Clones were read by immunoSEQ multiplex PCR, and TCRdb kept only the in-frame ones, dropping some. The sample contains roughly 2.4 million clones, 90% to 97% of which appear only once. As regards this clone: The antigen remains undetermined.

Germline V gene lookup returns CDR1 MNHEY and CDR2 SVGAGI. This CDR3 region has 14 residues. V trimming: 8 bases; J trimming: 1 base; junction bases outside the gene matches: 5. The sequenced material came from naive CD4+ T cells sorted from blood. The sample's subset: CD45RA+ positively selected. This rearrangement joins TRBV6-5 to TRBJ2-7; TRBD2 aligns across 10 bases. The receptor was derived from a man aged 18 to 35 in good health. The DNA for the CDR3 is TGTGCCAGCGGTAGCGGGGGGCCTTCCTACGAGCAGTACTTC. Its translation is CASGSGGPSYEQYF.